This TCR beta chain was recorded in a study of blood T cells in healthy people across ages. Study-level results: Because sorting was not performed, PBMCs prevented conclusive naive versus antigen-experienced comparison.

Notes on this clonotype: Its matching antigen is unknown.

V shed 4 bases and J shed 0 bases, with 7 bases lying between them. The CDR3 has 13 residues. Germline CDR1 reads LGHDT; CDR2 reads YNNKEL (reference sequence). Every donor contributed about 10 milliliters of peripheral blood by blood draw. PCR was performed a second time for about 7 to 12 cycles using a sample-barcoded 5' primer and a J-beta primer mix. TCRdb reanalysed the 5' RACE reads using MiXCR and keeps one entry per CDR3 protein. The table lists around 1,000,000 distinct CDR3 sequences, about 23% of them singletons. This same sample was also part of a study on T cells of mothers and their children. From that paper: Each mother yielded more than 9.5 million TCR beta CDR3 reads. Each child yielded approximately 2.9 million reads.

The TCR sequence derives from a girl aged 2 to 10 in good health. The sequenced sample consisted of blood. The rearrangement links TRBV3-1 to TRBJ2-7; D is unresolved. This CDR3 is CASSREASYEQYF. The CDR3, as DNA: TGTGCCAGCAGCCGCGAGGCCTCCTACGAGCAGTACTTC.